A selection of T cell receptor beta chains follows, all from one sample in a study of shared T cell receptors in the human thymus. Assay: immunoSEQ multiplex PCR; the TCRdb copy retains only in-frame clones and omits some. The table records under 450,000 clones, approximately 95% of them present only once. Sequences were obtained from thymocytes. These TCRs come from a human donor. Each CDR3 is given with its conserved first and last residue. D genes are given only for firm matches. Only part of the rows carry a size: once, few, many, or a class if the clone is expanded.

cdr3_aa cdr3_nt j_call v_call cdr3_length clone_size d_call
CASSFSHASGRTSTDTQYF TGCGCCAGCAGCTTCAGCCACGCTAGCGGGAGGACTAGCACAGATACGCAGTATTTT TRBJ2-3 TRBV5-1 19 - TRBD2
CASSVDQGATSSGNTIYF TGTGCCAGCAGCGTGGATCAGGGGGCCACTAGCTCTGGAAACACCATATATTTT TRBJ1-3 TRBV9 18 - TRBD1
CASSVGLGGRVDEQYF TGTGCCAGCAGCGTAGGATTAGGCGGGAGGGTCGACGAGCAGTACTTC TRBJ2-7 TRBV9 16 once TRBD2
CASRGERDTEAFF TGTGCCAGCAGGGGGGAAAGGGACACTGAAGCTTTCTTT TRBJ1-1 TRBV7-9 13 few -
CASSQDSANEKLFF TGCGCCAGCAGCCAAGATTCGGCTAATGAAAAACTGTTTTTT TRBJ1-4 TRBV4-1 14 - -
CAWSVYNYGYTF TGTGCCTGGAGTGTGTATAACTATGGCTACACCTTC TRBJ1-2 TRBV30 12 - -
CASSESPPSYNEQFF TGTGCCAGCAGTGAGTCCCCGCCCTCCTACAATGAGCAGTTCTTC TRBJ2-1 TRBV6-1 15 - -
CAWKGIATSTDTQYF TGTGCCTGGAAGGGGATAGCGACTAGCACAGATACGCAGTATTTT TRBJ2-3 TRBV30 15 - -
CAWSVGPSEYNTDTQYF TGTGCCTGGAGTGTCGGGCCCAGCGAGTATAACACAGATACGCAGTATTTT TRBJ2-3 TRBV30 17 - -
CASSPGRHYEQYF TGTGCCAGCAGTCCGGGACGGCACTACGAGCAGTACTTC TRBJ2-7 TRBV28 13 - -
CASSPPRETQYF TGTGCCAGCTCACCACCACGAGAGACCCAGTACTTC TRBJ2-5 TRBV18 12 - -
CASSLVRGAGVGHRDEQFF TGTGCCAGCAGCTTAGTAAGGGGAGCGGGAGTAGGCCATCGAGATGAGCAGTTCTTC TRBJ2-1 TRBV7-2 19 - TRBD2
CASLDSPGPPMNTEAFF TGTGCCAGCTTGGATAGTCCCGGACCCCCCATGAACACTGAAGCTTTCTTT TRBJ1-1 TRBV5-6 17 once -
CASSLWTTGELFF TGTGCCAGCAGTTTATGGACGACCGGGGAGCTGTTTTTT TRBJ2-2 TRBV27 13 - -
CASSSPRWREPTGNTIYF TGTGCCAGCAGCTCGCCGCGTTGGCGGGAGCCGACCGGAAACACCATATATTTT TRBJ1-3 TRBV13 18 - -
CASSGPSGRKENPQYF TGTGCCAGCAGTGGGCCTTCCGGGCGAAAGGAGAATCCGCAGTATTTT TRBJ2-3 TRBV6-1 16 - -
CASRERAEIAYEQYF TGTGCCAGCAGGGAGCGGGCGGAGATCGCTTACGAGCAGTACTTC TRBJ2-7 TRBV27 15 - -
CASSQDIRMNTEAFF TGCGCCAGCAGCCAAGATATTCGGATGAACACTGAAGCTTTCTTT TRBJ1-1 TRBV4-3 15 - -
CSVDWAPGTAVWYGYTF TGCAGCGTTGACTGGGCTCCGGGAACGGCGGTTTGGTATGGCTACACCTTC TRBJ1-2 TRBV29-1 17 - -
CASSSTTSGSLPGETQYF TGTGCCAGCAGCTCAACCACTAGCGGGAGCCTACCTGGCGAGACCCAGTACTTC TRBJ2-5 TRBV13 18 - TRBD2
CGVWSTDTQYF TGTGGGGTCTGGAGCACAGATACGCAGTATTTT TRBJ2-3 TRBV28 11 - -
CASSLFISDLSYNEQFF TGCGCCAGCAGCCTCTTCATCTCGGACTTATCCTACAATGAGCAGTTCTTC TRBJ2-1 TRBV4-1 17 - -
CASSQDRSGVKTGGYTF TGTGCCAGCAGCCAAGACAGGTCGGGGGTTAAGACTGGGGGCTACACCTTC TRBJ1-2 TRBV14 17 - -
CASPLGLAASTDTQYF TGTGCCAGCCCTTTGGGACTAGCGGCTAGCACAGATACGCAGTATTTT TRBJ2-3 TRBV6-7 16 - TRBD2
CAGQPSGTYEQYF TGTGCCGGCCAACCTAGCGGGACCTACGAGCAGTACTTC TRBJ2-7 TRBV28 13 - TRBD2
CASSRSRASGRAGNEQFF TGTGCCAGCAGCCGAAGCCGGGCTAGCGGGAGGGCTGGAAATGAGCAGTTCTTC TRBJ2-1 TRBV14 18 - TRBD2
CASSSLGTSGAPGWDEQYF TGTGCCAGCAGCTCCCTAGGGACTAGCGGGGCCCCAGGGTGGGACGAGCAGTACTTC TRBJ2-7 TRBV11-2 19 - TRBD2
CASSSSTGGRGGNQPQHF TGCGCCAGCAGCTCCTCCACAGGGGGCAGGGGAGGCAATCAGCCCCAGCATTTT TRBJ1-5 TRBV10-2 18 - TRBD1
CAWISPGLAGGSDIQYF TGTGCCTGGATTTCCCCCGGACTAGCGGGAGGGTCGGACATTCAGTACTTC TRBJ2-4 TRBV30 17 - TRBD2
CASSERFGQGEFADYGYTF TGTGCCAGCAGTGAAAGGTTCGGGCAGGGCGAGTTCGCCGACTATGGCTACACCTTC TRBJ1-2 TRBV6-1 19 - -
CASSQTGAGVPYTQYF TGTGCCAGCAGCCAAACAGGAGCGGGAGTTCCATATACGCAGTATTTT TRBJ2-3 TRBV14 16 - TRBD2
CASSLSLAGDTDTQYF TGTGCCAGCAGTCTTAGCCTAGCGGGAGACACAGATACGCAGTATTTT TRBJ2-3 TRBV28 16 - TRBD2
CASSLGDRDSYEQYF TGTGCCAGCAGCTTAGGGGACAGAGACTCCTACGAGCAGTACTTC TRBJ2-7 TRBV7-2 15 - TRBD1
CASSTRQEETQETQYF TGCGCCAGCAGTACCCGACAAGAGGAGACCCAAGAGACCCAGTACTTC TRBJ2-5 TRBV10-1 16 - -
CASSKVRDPLYGYTF TGTGCCAGCAGCAAAGTCAGGGACCCTCTATATGGCTACACCTTC TRBJ1-2 TRBV21-1 15 once -
CASSGTGSYNEQFF TGTGCCAGCAGTGGGACAGGGAGTTACAATGAGCAGTTCTTC TRBJ2-1 TRBV7-9 14 few TRBD1
CASSSSGTYEQYF TGCGCCAGCAGCTCTAGCGGTACCTACGAGCAGTACTTC TRBJ2-7 TRBV5-1 13 - TRBD2
CASSLVYVLPQRGNTEAFF TGCGCCAGCAGCTTGGTGTACGTTCTCCCCCAGCGAGGGAACACTGAAGCTTTCTTT TRBJ1-1 TRBV5-1 19 - -
CASSEPEGVSTEAFF TGTGCCAGCAGCGAGCCAGAGGGGGTGAGCACTGAAGCTTTCTTT TRBJ1-1 TRBV7-9 15 - -